These 11 T cell receptor beta chains originate from one sample sequenced in a study of T cell repertoires in cytomegalovirus infection. These receptors are not linked to any known antigen. TCRdb ran MiXCR on the reads and lists one entry per CDR3 protein. The sample yields over 250,000 distinct CDR3 sequences, roughly a fifth seen once. The material was cultured PBMCs, obtained from culture after CMV antigen stimulation. All receptors come from a human donor in good health (CMV status not recorded). Some clones in this sample may be carry-over from other donors' samples.

This chain uses TRBV9 with TRBJ2-7, with 8 bases aligning to TRBD1. CDR1 and CDR2 (germline): SGDLS, YYNGEE. V lost 4 bases and J lost 2; bases outside the gene matches: 8. The CDR3 extends over 15 amino acids. The CDR3 reads CASSFSGTGPYEQYF. The CDR3 DNA reads TGTGCCAGCAGCTTCTCCGGGACAGGACCCTACGAGCAGTACTTC.

This clonotype came up a few times. The chain is built from TRBV5-1 and TRBJ2-1; TRBD2 matches 13 bases. Germline CDR1 reads SGHRS; CDR2 reads YFSETQ. This CDR3 has 17 amino acids. V was pared by 0 bases and J by 9 bases, with 9 bases of the junction left unmatched. The chain's CDR3 is CASSLDPGLAGIGEQFF. Written as DNA, the CDR3 is TGCGCCAGCAGCTTGGATCCGGGACTAGCGGGAATCGGTGAGCAGTTCTTC. The full variable domain, its missing parts supplied by reference TRBV5-1 and TRBJ2-1, is KAGVTQTPRYLIKTRGQQVTLSCSPISGHRSVSWYQQTPGQGLQFLFEYFSETQRNKGNFPGRFSGRQFSNSRSEMNVSTLELGDSALYLCASSLDPGLAGIGEQFFGPGTRLTVL.

The rearrangement joins TRBV6-1 to TRBJ1-1; 7 nucleotides align to TRBD1. Germline assignment: CDR1 MNHNS and CDR2 SASEGT. V gave up 5 bases and J gave up 6 bases; unmatched junction bases: 9. The CDR3 covers 14 residues. The CDR3 sequence: CASSYPGGRAEAFF. As DNA, the CDR3 is TGTGCCAGCAGTTACCCAGGGGGACGGGCTGAAGCTTTCTTT.

The chain joins TRBV12-3 or TRBV12-4 to TRBJ1-6, with D maybe TRBD1 (5 bases). CDR3 length: 16 residues. V was trimmed by 2 bases and J by 8 bases, leaving 16 bases between them. CDR3 sequence: CASSLSQGMGDSPLHF. CDR3 DNA: TGTGCCAGCAGTTTATCTCAGGGCATGGGGGATTCACCCCTCCACTTT.

A few counts support this clonotype. The genes are TRBV28 and TRBJ1-5; D perhaps matches TRBD1 (6 bases). Trimming removed 5 bases from V and 2 bases from J, with 16 bases in between. This CDR3 region has 16 residues. Germline CDR1 reads MDHEN; CDR2 reads SYDVKM. CDR3 in amino acids: CASSVARGGGNQPQHF. The CDR3 nucleotides are TGTGCCAGCAGTGTAGCCAGGGGAGGAGGCAATCAGCCCCAGCATTTT.

The chain recombines TRBV12-3 or TRBV12-4 with TRBJ1-4; no clear D gene. CDR3 size: 15 residues. With 1 base removed from V and 4 bases from J, the gap between germline ends came to 10 bases. The CDR3 reads CASSLERRFNEKLFF. The DNA for the CDR3 is TGTGCCAGCAGTTTAGAACGCCGCTTTAATGAAAAACTGTTTTTT.

This clonotype was observed many times. V gene TRBV11-2 combines with J gene TRBJ2-2; TRBD2 matches at 8 bases. Trimming removed 5 bases from V and 3 bases from J; junction bases left unmatched: 11. CDR3 length: 17 amino acids. Germline CDR1 and CDR2: SGHAT and FQNNGV. The CDR3 reads CASSQPRELADTGELFF. The CDR3, as DNA: TGTGCCAGCAGCCAACCTAGGGAACTAGCGGACACCGGGGAGCTGTTTTTT.

As for this clonotype: A clone one base away is much larger, so this may be a read error. V and J are TRBV28 and TRBJ2-7; D may be TRBD1 (5 bases). Germline CDR1 is MDHEN and CDR2 is SYDVKM. The CDR3 consists of 16 residues. The CDR3 loop is CASSLNGHWISCEQYV. DNA for the CDR3: TGTGCCAGCAGTTTAAATGGACATTGGATCTCCTGCGAGCAGTACGTC.

This clonotype has more than one count but fewer than ten. The rearrangement links TRBV4-3 to TRBJ2-5; tentatively, D is TRBD1 (5 bases). The germline V gene encodes CDR1 LGHNA and CDR2 YSLEER. The CDR3 has 14 residues. V lost 4 bases and J 0 bases, leaving 9 bases between the germline ends. This chain's CDR3 is CASSPQEYQETQYF. As DNA, the CDR3 is TGCGCCAGCAGCCCACAGGAGTACCAAGAGACCCAGTACTTC.

V usage is TRBV28 and J usage is TRBJ1-4; D not resolved. The CDR3 is 14 amino acids. From germline, CDR1 is MDHEN and CDR2 SYDVKM. Trimming left V 6 bases short and J 6 bases short, with 14 bases between. The CDR3 DNA follows: TGTGCCAGCAGCTACGACAACGGGTATGAAAAACTGTTTTTT. It specifies CASSYDNGYEKLFF.

V is TRBV2 and J is TRBJ2-2, with TRBD1 matching over 8 bases. The J segment lost 7 bases and the V segment lost 6 bases, leaving 4 bases of the junction unmatched. Germline-derived CDR1 and CDR2 are SNHLY and FYNNEI. This CDR3 comprises 13 residues. The CDR3 region is CASRTGADGELFF. CDR3 in DNA: TGTGCCAGCAGGACAGGGGCTGACGGGGAGCTGTTTTTT.